This TCR beta chain comes out of a study of siplizumab effects on memory and regulatory T cells. After removal of 6 bases from V and 7 bases from J, the junction contained 10 bases not matched to a gene. The CDR3 is 14 residues long. CDR1 and CDR2 (germline): MNHNS, SASEGT. Produced via immunoSEQ multiplex PCR; TCRdb's table is partial and in-frame only. The sample lists some 100,000 clones, about 90% seen once, with roughly 0.78% in the top ten. Sequenced material: Tregs sorted from blood. V and J are TRBV6-1 and TRBJ1-2; 8 bases agree with TRBD1. The source is a human donor in good health. The CDR3 region is CASREAGGESGYTF. CDR3 bases: TGTGCCAGCAGGGAGGCAGGGGGCGAATCTGGCTACACCTTC.